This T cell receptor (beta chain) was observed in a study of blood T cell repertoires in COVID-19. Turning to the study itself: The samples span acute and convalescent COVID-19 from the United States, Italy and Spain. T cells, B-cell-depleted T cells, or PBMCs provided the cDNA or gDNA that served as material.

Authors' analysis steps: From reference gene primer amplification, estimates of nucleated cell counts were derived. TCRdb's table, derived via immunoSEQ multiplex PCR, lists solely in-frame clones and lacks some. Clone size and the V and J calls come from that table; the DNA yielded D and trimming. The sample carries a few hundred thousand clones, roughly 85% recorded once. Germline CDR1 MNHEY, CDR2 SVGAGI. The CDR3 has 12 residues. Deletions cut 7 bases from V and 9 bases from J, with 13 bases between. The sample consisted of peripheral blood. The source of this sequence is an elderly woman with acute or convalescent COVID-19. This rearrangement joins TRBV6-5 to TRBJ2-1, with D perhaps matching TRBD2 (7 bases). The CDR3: CASIGGAGEQFF. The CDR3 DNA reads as TGTGCCAGCATTGGGGGGGCTGGTGAGCAGTTCTTC.